This T cell receptor (beta chain) was identified in a study of cytomegalovirus exposure and HLA in healthy donors. Study-level background: A prior analysis found 90 million to 120 million unique TCR beta sequences from about 179 million T cells. Approximately 81% of more than 300 genotyped donors fell in the Caucasian-associated ancestry cluster.

The PCR used 60 Vbeta and 13 Jbeta primers. Assay used: immunoSEQ multiplex PCR; TCRdb lists only in-frame clones, some missing. Of 160,000 or so clones listed, around 78% were seen once; the top ten hold approximately 3%. This clone has only a few counts. Its antigen is as yet unknown. The study's findings and limits: The authors enumerated over 150 TCR beta chains as linked to cytomegalovirus.

V lost 3 bases, J lost 4 bases, and 12 bases lay in between. Germline loops: CDR1 KGHSH, CDR2 LQKENI. The CDR3 contains 15 residues. The TCR was taken from a woman aged 40-49 years in good health and CMV-seronegative. Sequencing was performed on PBMCs. The rearrangement links TRBV18 to TRBJ1-4, with D perhaps matching TRBD1 (6 bases). The CDR3 DNA reads as TGTGCCAGCTCACCTAACAGGGCTGGTAATGAAAAACTGTTTTTT. As protein: CASSPNRAGNEKLFF. Supplemented by reference TRBV18 and TRBJ1-4, the full variable domain reads NAGVMQNPRHLVRRRGQEARLRCSPMKGHSHVYWYRQLPEEGLKFMVYLQKENIIDESGMPKERFSAEFPKEGPSILRIQQVVRGDSAAYFCASSPNRAGNEKLFFGSGTQLSVL.